These 9 T cell receptor beta chains came from one sample sequenced in a study of T cell responses to AZD1222 COVID-19 vaccine. Sequenced by immunoSEQ multiplex PCR; TCRdb stores in-frame clones only, minus some. The table shows 95,000 to 150,000 clones, with roughly 91% occurring only once. The material was peripheral blood, obtained 28 days after the second AZD1222 dose. The receptors stem from an adult who received the AZD1222 COVID-19 vaccine.

V is TRBV5-1 and J is TRBJ2-1; 10 bases map to TRBD2. This CDR3 has 15 residues. Germline V gene data show CDR1 as SGHRS and CDR2 as YFSETQ. With V trimmed by 2 bases and J by 6 bases, 5 bases remained unmatched. The DNA for the CDR3 is TGCGCCAGCAGCTTTGATAGCGGGAGGCCCAATGAGCAGTTCTTC. Its protein product is CASSFDSGRPNEQFF.

This chain's CDR3 is CASSFARLGPRANYGYTF. The CDR3 region has the DNA TGTGCCAGCAGTTTTGCTAGGCTCGGACCCAGAGCTAACTATGGCTACACCTTC. The chain has TRBV28 and TRBJ1-2; D remains ambiguous. The CDR3 is 18 amino acids. Per the germline V gene, CDR1 is MDHEN and CDR2 is SYDVKM. Trimming cost V 3 bases and J 0 bases, with 20 bases left between them.

The chain employs TRBV4-3 and TRBJ1-2, with a tentative D call TRBD1 (6 bases). This CDR3 is built from 16 residues. Trimming pared 2 bases from V and 4 bases from J, leaving 17 bases between. Per germline, CDR1 LGHNA and CDR2 YSLEER. The DNA of the CDR3 is TGCGCCAGCAGCCAAAGTAATCGAGGGGGGGGCTATGGCTACACCTTC. Amino acid sequence: CASSQSNRGGGYGYTF.

The CDR3 coding sequence is TGTGCCAGCAGCTCAGGACAGGCGGAGACCCAGTACTTC. It encodes CASSSGQAETQYF. This chain joins TRBV7-2 and TRBJ2-5, with TRBD1 matching over 7 bases. This CDR3 has 13 residues. V trimming: 4 bases; J trimming: 5 bases; junction bases outside the gene matches: 4. Germline lookup yields CDR1 SGHTA and CDR2 FQGNSA.

V is TRBV12-5 and J is TRBJ2-1, with a weak D call TRBD1 (6 bases). V gave up 9 bases and J gave up 7 bases, with 25 bases separating them. Germline CDR1 is LGHNT and CDR2 is FRNRAP. The CDR3 consists of 16 residues. CDR3 residues: CASAFSPDSSRNEQFF. The CDR3 bases are TGTGCTAGCGCGTTTAGCCCGGACAGTTCAAGGAATGAGCAGTTCTTC.

The V and J genes are TRBV2 and TRBJ2-2, with 7 positions matching TRBD1. Germline trimming cut 8 bases from V and 4 bases from J; bases unmatched to any gene: 13. The germline CDR1 and CDR2 sequences are SNHLY and FYNNEI. The CDR3 is 16 residues long. CDR3 protein: CASGVGTAVSTGELFF. CDR3 nucleotides: TGTGCCAGCGGGGTAGGGACAGCGGTGAGCACCGGGGAGCTGTTTTTT.

The chain uses TRBV27 and TRBJ1-1; perhaps TRBD1 as D (6 bases). V lost 8 bases and J 2 bases, leaving 15 bases between the germline ends. The germline V gene encodes CDR1 MNHEY and CDR2 SMNVEV (reference sequence). There are 14 residues in the CDR3. The CDR3 region is CASGVRGGNTEAFF. DNA of the CDR3: TGTGCCAGCGGAGTAAGGGGGGGTAACACTGAAGCTTTCTTT.

The chain links TRBV4-3 to TRBJ1-2, with a possible D match to TRBD1 (5 bases). V was shortened by 0 bases and J by 5 bases, with 7 bases between the two germline ends. The CDR3 is 13 amino acids. The germline CDR1 and CDR2 sequences are LGHNA and YSLEER. The CDR3 nucleotides are TGCGCCAGCAGCCAAGACAGGGCTTATGGCTACACCTTC. Translating gives CASSQDRAYGYTF.

The chain links TRBV14 to TRBJ1-1, with D possibly being TRBD1 (5 bases). CDR3 size: 15 residues. V gave up 8 bases and J gave up 1 base, with 17 bases separating them. CDR1 SGHDN and CDR2 FVKESK come from the germline V gene. This chain's CDR3 is CASLPGRGQNTEAFF. In nucleotides, the CDR3 is TGTGCCAGCCTACCGGGGAGGGGCCAGAACACTGAAGCTTTCTTT.